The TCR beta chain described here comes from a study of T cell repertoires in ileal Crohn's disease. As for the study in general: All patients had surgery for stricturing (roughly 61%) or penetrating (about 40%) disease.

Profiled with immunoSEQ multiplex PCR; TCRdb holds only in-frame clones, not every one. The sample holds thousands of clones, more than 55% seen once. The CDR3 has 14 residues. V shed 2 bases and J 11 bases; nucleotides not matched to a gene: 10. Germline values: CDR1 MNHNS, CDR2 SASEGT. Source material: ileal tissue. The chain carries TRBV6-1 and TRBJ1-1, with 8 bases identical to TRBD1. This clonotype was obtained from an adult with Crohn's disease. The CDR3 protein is CASSELRMTGEAFF. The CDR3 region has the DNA TGTGCCAGCAGTGAATTGCGTATGACAGGGGAGGCTTTCTTT.